These 18 T cell receptor beta chains originate from one sample sequenced in a study of T-cell memory formation after mild COVID-19. TCRdb analysed the 5' RACE reads with MiXCR anew, one entry per CDR3 protein. The sample lists about 55,000 distinct CDR3 sequences, about a quarter occurring once. Sequencing was carried out using PBMCs or a T cell subset sorted from them (not recorded which). The source is a man younger than 35 who had mild COVID-19 (a few samples of this study predate the infection). Cell type and time point are not known.

This clonotype was detected only a few times. The chain has TRBV7-2 and TRBJ2-7; D remains ambiguous. The CDR3 is 13 amino acids. CDR1 SGHTA and CDR2 FQGNSA come from the germline V gene. The V and J ends lost 3 bases and 2 bases respectively, with 8 bases between them. The CDR3 nucleotides read TGTGCCAGCAGCTTCTTCTTGACCTACGAGCAGTACTTC. It translates to CASSFFLTYEQYF. The full variable domain, in which reference TRBV7-2 and TRBJ2-7 provide the parts outside the CDR3, is GAGVSQSPSNKVTEKGKDVELRCDPISGHTALYWYRQSLGQGLEFLIYFQGNSAPDKSGLPSDRFSAERTGGSVSTLTIQRTQQEDSAVYLCASSFFLTYEQYFGPGTRLTVT.

The chain couples TRBV6-5 to TRBJ1-1; TRBD1 is a possible D gene (5 bases). CDR3 length equals 14 residues. The V and J ends lost 8 bases and 1 base respectively, with 14 bases between them. Germline V CDR1 and CDR2: MNHEY, SVGAGI. The CDR3 protein is CASGLGRRNTEAFF. As DNA, the CDR3 is TGTGCCAGCGGCCTGGGACGGAGGAACACTGAAGCTTTCTTT.

This clonotype was counted only a few times. The gene calls are TRBV12-3 or TRBV12-4 and TRBJ1-2; D gene ambiguous. This CDR3 has 11 amino acids. Trimming took off 6 bases at V and 8 bases at J, with 10 bases between the two ends. CDR3 loop: CASRRLLGYTF. CDR3 nucleotides: TGTGCCAGCAGGCGACTTCTGGGCTACACCTTC.

This clonotype was detected only once. The rearrangement joins TRBV27 to TRBJ2-1; D is possibly TRBD2 (5 bases). The V end lost 4 bases, the J end lost 0 bases, and 13 bases lay between the germline ends. Germline loops: CDR1 MNHEY, CDR2 SMNVEV (reference sequence). The length of the CDR3 is 16 residues. The CDR3 spells CASSSQRRSSYNEQFF. CDR3 DNA: TGTGCCAGCAGTTCTCAGCGGCGCAGCTCCTACAATGAGCAGTTCTTC.

This clonotype was seen only a few times. This chain links TRBV20-1 with TRBJ1-2, with a tentative D call TRBD1 (6 bases). The CDR3 has 17 amino acids. CDR1 and CDR2 (germline): DFQATT, SNEGSKA (reference sequence). With 2 bases removed from V and 5 bases from J, the gap between germline ends came to 24 bases. The CDR3 DNA reads TGCAGTGCTAGATTGGGGGGCCCGGAACATCCCGCTTATGGCTACACCTTC. Amino acids: CSARLGGPEHPAYGYTF.

This chain links TRBV4-1 with TRBJ2-5, with 11 bases matching TRBD2. The CDR3 is 17 amino acids. Per the germline V gene, CDR1 is MGHRA and CDR2 is YSYEKL. Losses at the gene ends were 6 bases for V and 2 bases for J; bases not matched to a gene: 11. Here the CDR3 DNA reads TGCGCCAGCAGAACCTTACTAGCGGGGGCACCTCAAGAGACCCAGTACTTC. It encodes CASRTLLAGAPQETQYF.

This clonotype was counted between two and nine times. V usage is TRBV12-3 or TRBV12-4 and J usage is TRBJ2-7, with no clear D. The V and J ends lost 6 bases and 3 bases respectively, with 6 bases between them. The CDR3 extends over 11 amino acids. The CDR3, as DNA: TGTGCCAGCAGCTGGCACTACGAGCAGTACTTC. Amino acids: CASSWHYEQYF.

This clonotype was counted a few times. The chain is built from TRBV4-3 and TRBJ2-1, with a tentative D call TRBD2 (5 bases). The CDR3 is 15 amino acids. Germline V gene data show CDR1 as LGHNA and CDR2 as YSLEER. Trimming took 2 bases from V and 6 from J, leaving 14 bases between them. The DNA of the CDR3 is TGCGCCAGCAGCCAACCTCTAGCCCACCTCAATGAGCAGTTCTTC. It encodes CASSQPLAHLNEQFF.

This chain joins TRBV28 and TRBJ1-1; weak D call: TRBD1 (6 bases). Germline CDR1 and CDR2: MDHEN and SYDVKM. The V gene lost 5 bases and the J gene lost 7 bases, with 8 bases spanning the gap. The CDR3 runs 11 residues. The CDR3 reads CASSVDSEAFF. DNA for the CDR3: TGTGCCAGCAGTGTGGACAGTGAAGCTTTCTTT. Full variable domain (missing parts from reference TRBV28 and TRBJ1-1): DVKVTQSSRYLVKRTGEKVFLECVQDMDHENMFWYRQDPGLGLRLIYFSYDVKMKEKGDIPEGYSVSREKKERFSLILESASTNQTSMYLCASSVDSEAFFGQGTRLTVV.

In its sample, this clonotype was seen a few times. The genes are TRBV6-5 and TRBJ1-2; D is ambiguous. Germline V CDR1 and CDR2: MNHEY, SVGAGI. The V end was cut by 0 bases, the J end by 6 bases, with 8 bases between. This CDR3 has 13 amino acids. The chain's CDR3 is CASSYSMGNGYTF. The CDR3, as DNA: TGTGCCAGCAGTTACTCGATGGGGAATGGCTACACCTTC.

The chain has TRBV29-1 and TRBJ2-5, with 9 positions matching TRBD1. Germline-derived CDR1 and CDR2 are SQVTM and ANQGSEA. The trim removed 1 base at V and 4 bases at J, leaving 4 bases unmatched. The CDR3 runs 14 residues. CDR3 region: CSVEGQGVGETQYF. The CDR3 DNA reads TGCAGCGTTGAAGGACAGGGGGTGGGAGAGACCCAGTACTTC.

The chain employs TRBV6-5 and TRBJ2-1, with D tentatively TRBD1 (6 bases). The germline V gene has CDR1 MNHEY and CDR2 SVGAGI. The V gene lost 4 bases and the J gene lost 9 bases, with 13 bases spanning the gap. CDR3 length: 13 residues. The CDR3 DNA follows: TGTGCCAGCAGTTTGGGCAGGGGCGGTGAGCAGTTCTTC. It is translated as CASSLGRGGEQFF.

This rearrangement joins TRBV12-3 or TRBV12-4 to TRBJ2-5, with D maybe TRBD1 (5 bases). With 2 bases removed from V and 5 bases from J, the gap between germline ends came to 15 bases. The CDR3 totals 15 residues. The DNA of the CDR3 is TGTGCCAGCAGTTTAAAGGGGAAACAGCACGAGACCCAGTACTTC. This sequence encodes CASSLKGKQHETQYF.

This clonotype was found a few times. V is TRBV15 and J is TRBJ2-3, with 7 bases that match TRBD1. Germline CDR1 LNHNV, CDR2 YYDKDF (reference sequence). This CDR3 is 18 amino acids long. After removal of 4 bases from V and 0 bases from J, the junction contained 13 bases not matched to a gene. The CDR3 protein is CATSIFPPGQLSTDTQYF. The CDR3 nucleotides read TGTGCCACCAGCATTTTCCCGCCGGGACAGTTGAGCACAGATACGCAGTATTTT.

This clonotype has only a few counts. The V gene is TRBV10-3, the J gene TRBJ2-7, with D hard to call. The CDR3 runs to 10 residues. V was pared by 10 bases and J by 4 bases, with 8 bases between. Germline CDR1 reads ENHRY; CDR2 reads SYGVKD. The CDR3 loop reads CATKDYEQYF. The CDR3 nucleotides read TGTGCCACCAAGGATTACGAGCAGTACTTC.

This clonotype was counted a few times. The gene calls are TRBV4-3 and TRBJ2-1; D possibly corresponds to TRBD1 (5 bases). Per the germline V gene, CDR1 is LGHNA and CDR2 is YSLEER. The germline V and J ends were trimmed by 5 bases and 5 bases, with 16 bases remaining between them. This CDR3 region has 15 residues. In DNA form, the CDR3 reads TGCGCCAGCAGCGGACACGTCCCTGCAAACAATGAGCAGTTCTTC. Translated: CASSGHVPANNEQFF.

The chain joins TRBV5-1 to TRBJ2-7, with 10 positions matching TRBD1. Germline V gene lookup returns CDR1 SGHRS and CDR2 YFSETQ. V lost 4 bases and J lost 2; bases outside the gene matches: 6. The CDR3 has 15 amino acids. Written as DNA, the CDR3 is TGCGCCAGCAGCCTATGGGACAGGGGAACCTACGAGCAGTACTTC. It specifies CASSLWDRGTYEQYF.

The sample holds a few counts of this clonotype. The chain employs TRBV7-6 and TRBJ2-1; TRBD2 is a possible D gene (7 bases). V was cut by 2 bases and J by 6 bases, with 17 bases left in between. The CDR3 is made up of 16 amino acids. Looked up from germline, CDR1 is SGHVS and CDR2 is FNYEAQ. CDR3 region: CASSLRGASGSNEQFF. As DNA, the CDR3 is TGTGCCAGCAGCTTAAGGGGGGCTAGCGGCAGCAATGAGCAGTTCTTC.